The entry below describes one TCR beta chain. As yet, its antigen is unknown. The study ran its PCR with 60 Vbeta and 13 Jbeta primers. The assay was immunoSEQ multiplex PCR, and TCRdb's table has in-frame clones only and misses some. The table includes approximately 52,000 clones, approximately 71% detected once. From germline, CDR1 is GTSNPN and CDR2 SVGIG (reference sequence). The CDR3 is 13 amino acids. The trim removed 2 bases at V and 1 base at J, leaving 1 base unmatched. The data originate from a study of cytomegalovirus exposure and HLA in healthy donors. Overall study context: Researchers found that about four fifths of 398 genotyped donors fell within the Caucasian-associated ancestry cluster. The study's findings and limits: The authors assumed roughly uniform sequencing depth across donors for presence/absence analyses.

The rearrangement links TRBV30 to TRBJ1-1; 7 nucleotides line up with TRBD1. This TCR was recovered from a middle-aged man in good health and CMV-seropositive. Input material: PBMCs. CDR3 protein: CAWSRGPNTEAFF. CDR3 in DNA: TGTGCCTGGAGTAGGGGGCCGAACACTGAAGCTTTCTTT.